Listed below are T cell receptor beta chains from one sample, sequenced in a study of T cells after yellow fever vaccination. TCRdb re-called the 5' RACE reads through MiXCR, storing one row per CDR3 protein. The sample includes 500,000 to 550,000 distinct CDR3 sequences, just over 20% of them seen just once. The sample consisted of PBMCs, taken less than 25 days after the first yellow fever vaccination. These receptors came from a man younger than 35 who received the YFV17D yellow fever vaccine. The conserved cysteine and the conserved F or W are not part of the CDR3 here. Size is stated for part of the rows, as once, few or many counts, or as a class when the clone is expanded.

clone_size j_call v_call cdr3_aa
many TRBJ1-2 TRBV7-2 ASSLAGTSNGYT
NA TRBJ2-3 TRBV9 ASSPWRGSTDTQY
few TRBJ2-3 TRBV20-1 SAPSGLVPDTQY
NA TRBJ2-6 TRBV28 ASSLLSLRILSGANVLT
NA TRBJ2-5 TRBV5-5 ASSFVLARETQY
few TRBJ1-1 TRBV20-1 SAPLQVGGNTEAF
many TRBJ2-1 TRBV15 ATSRDAGTQPYNEQF
few TRBJ1-2 TRBV20-1 SARGSVYGYT
NA TRBJ1-4 TRBV11-2 ASSISGSTNEKLF
NA TRBJ2-5 TRBV4-1 ASSQDGGDRGQSAQY
few TRBJ2-2 TRBV9 ASSASFGTGELF
NA TRBJ2-2 TRBV9 ASSRQGFTGELF
NA TRBJ1-4 TRBV7-8 ASGAFGPLGEKLF
NA TRBJ2-3 TRBV4-3 ASSQARDLQGGTDTQY
few TRBJ2-1 TRBV5-1 ASSLYQGARNEQF
few TRBJ2-1 TRBV12-3/TRBV12-4 ASSYRGVRGNEQF
few TRBJ1-5 TRBV7-8 ASSLDGRPNQPQH
NA TRBJ1-5 TRBV6-1 ASQQGGNQPQH
few TRBJ2-5 TRBV7-2 ASSLTRSQY
NA TRBJ2-4 TRBV5-6 ASSLGTDIQY
few TRBJ2-3 TRBV7-9 ASYLTPAGASGDTQY
few TRBJ2-5 TRBV7-2 ASSFRGARETQY
few TRBJ2-3 TRBV12-3/TRBV12-4 ASSFTGANTDTQY
few TRBJ2-7 TRBV5-1 ASHLDGAYEQY
few TRBJ2-1 TRBV20-1 SARDLMSTPREQF
NA TRBJ2-5 TRBV12-3/TRBV12-4 ASSLWEYQETQY
few TRBJ2-1 TRBV5-1 ASSPSGGYRDEQF
few TRBJ2-2 TRBV7-2 ASSLGTGGWTGELF
few TRBJ2-1 TRBV6-2/TRBV6-3 ASSYSSHSGTGGMGEQF
few TRBJ2-6 TRBV12-3/TRBV12-4 ASSPGLQNSGANVLT
few TRBJ1-3 TRBV10-3 AISEGYGNTIY
few TRBJ2-5 TRBV7-2 ASSFGLTETQY
NA TRBJ1-6 TRBV7-2 ASSLYPPGQGNSPLH
NA TRBJ2-3 TRBV5-1 ATRPGDRGTDTQY
NA TRBJ1-1 TRBV6-2/TRBV6-3 ASRSGTGIEAF
many TRBJ2-5 TRBV7-6 ASSLVKGQETQY
many TRBJ2-7 TRBV29-1 SVETVGVYEQY
many TRBJ2-5 TRBV4-3 ASSPSLATETQY
NA TRBJ1-5 TRBV12-3/TRBV12-4 ASSFGGSNDQPQH
NA TRBJ2-7 TRBV5-1 ASSLGSGQGVNEQY
NA TRBJ1-3 TRBV10-3 ATRPRIGNTIY
NA TRBJ2-3 TRBV9 ASSVEGLAGASHRSTDTQY
few TRBJ1-2 TRBV27 ASSLGTDPYGYT
NA TRBJ2-7 TRBV19 ASSIQGQIYEQY
few TRBJ2-4 TRBV18 ASSPRGGIERNIQY
NA TRBJ2-3 TRBV5-1 ASSLTSGVSTDTQY
NA TRBJ2-7 TRBV5-4 ASSLVAGEKYEQY
NA TRBJ2-3 TRBV7-2 ASNPLAGFTDTQY
few TRBJ2-3 TRBV10-2 ASSERRTRSDTQY
NA TRBJ1-2 TRBV9 ASSVSGTGKNYGYT
few TRBJ2-3 TRBV10-3 ATRPGADTQY
few TRBJ1-2 TRBV2 ASSVQGNNYGYT
NA TRBJ2-1 TRBV5-1 ASSAQGEEQF
NA TRBJ1-5 TRBV20-1 SAAGGNQPQH
few TRBJ2-1 TRBV9 ASSARLAGVNEQF
NA TRBJ2-5 TRBV19 ASSIRQGETQY